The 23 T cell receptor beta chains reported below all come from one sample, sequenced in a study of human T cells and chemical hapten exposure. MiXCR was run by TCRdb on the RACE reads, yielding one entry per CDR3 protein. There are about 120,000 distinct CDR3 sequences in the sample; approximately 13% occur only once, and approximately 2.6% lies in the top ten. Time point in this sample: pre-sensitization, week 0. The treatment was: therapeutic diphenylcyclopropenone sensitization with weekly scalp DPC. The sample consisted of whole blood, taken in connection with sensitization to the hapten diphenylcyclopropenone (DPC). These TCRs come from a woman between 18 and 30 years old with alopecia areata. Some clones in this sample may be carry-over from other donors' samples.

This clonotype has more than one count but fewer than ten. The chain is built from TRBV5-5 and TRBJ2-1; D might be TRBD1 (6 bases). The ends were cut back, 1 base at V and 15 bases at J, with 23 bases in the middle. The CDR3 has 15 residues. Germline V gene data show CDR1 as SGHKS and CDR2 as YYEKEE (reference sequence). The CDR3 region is CASSLLGTHPNSRFF. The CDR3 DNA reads TGTGCCAGCAGCTTGCTCGGGACACACCCCAATAGTCGGTTCTTC.

CDR3 nucleotides: TGTGCCTGGAGTCCCGGACAGGGGGCCTACGAGCAGTACTTC. Translating it yields CAWSPGQGAYEQYF. V and J are TRBV30 and TRBJ2-7; 10 bases are shared with TRBD1. The CDR3 extends over 14 amino acids. In germline, CDR1 is GTSNPN, CDR2 SVGIG (reference sequence). V shed 2 bases, J shed 2 bases, and the junction held 3 bases outside the gene matches.

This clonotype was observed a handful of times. The CDR3 bases are TGCGCCAGCAGCCAAGCGGGACTAGCGGGGGAGACCCAGTACTTC. Translating gives CASSQAGLAGETQYF. This chain joins TRBV4-3 and TRBJ2-5; 13 bases fit TRBD2. CDR3 length equals 15 residues. Germline values: CDR1 LGHNA, CDR2 YSLEER. Trimming cost V 1 base and J 5 bases; bases outside gene matches: 1.

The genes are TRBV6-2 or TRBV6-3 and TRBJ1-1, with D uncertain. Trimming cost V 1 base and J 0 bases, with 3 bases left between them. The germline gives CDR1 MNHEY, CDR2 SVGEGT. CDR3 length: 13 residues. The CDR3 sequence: CASSYYLNTEAFF. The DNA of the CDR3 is TGTGCCAGCAGTTACTATCTGAACACTGAAGCTTTCTTT.

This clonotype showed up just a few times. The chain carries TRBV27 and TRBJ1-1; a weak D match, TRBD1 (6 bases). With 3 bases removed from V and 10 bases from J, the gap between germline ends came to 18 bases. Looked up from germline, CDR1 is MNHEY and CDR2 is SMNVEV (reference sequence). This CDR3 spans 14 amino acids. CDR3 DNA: TGTGCCAGCAGTTTGGGCAGGGGCCTCCGAGGAGCTTTCTTT. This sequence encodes CASSLGRGLRGAFF.

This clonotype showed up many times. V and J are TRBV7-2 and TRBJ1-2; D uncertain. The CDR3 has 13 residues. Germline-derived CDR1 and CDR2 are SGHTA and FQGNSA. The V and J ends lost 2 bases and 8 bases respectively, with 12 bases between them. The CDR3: CASSLNPRGGYTF. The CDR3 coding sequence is TGTGCCAGCAGCTTAAATCCCCGCGGCGGCTACACCTTC.

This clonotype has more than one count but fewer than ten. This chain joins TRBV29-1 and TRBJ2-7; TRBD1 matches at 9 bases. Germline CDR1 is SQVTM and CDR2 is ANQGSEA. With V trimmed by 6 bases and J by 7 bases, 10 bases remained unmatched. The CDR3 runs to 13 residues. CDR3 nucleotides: TGCAGCGTGTCCGGGACAGGGTGGAGAGAGCAGTACTTC. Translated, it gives CSVSGTGWREQYF.

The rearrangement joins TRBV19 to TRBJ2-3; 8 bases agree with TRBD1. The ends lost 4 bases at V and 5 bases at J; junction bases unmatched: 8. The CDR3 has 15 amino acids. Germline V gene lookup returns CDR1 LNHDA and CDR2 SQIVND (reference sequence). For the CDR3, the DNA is TGTGCCAGTAGTAGATGGACAGGGAACGAAGATACGCAGTATTTT. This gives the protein CASSRWTGNEDTQYF. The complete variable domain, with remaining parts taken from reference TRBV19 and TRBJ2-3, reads DGGITQSPKYLFRKEGQNVTLSCEQNLNHDAMYWYRQDPGQGLRLIYYSQIVNDFQKGDIAEGYSVSREKKESFPLTVTSAQKNPTAFYLCASSRWTGNEDTQYFGPGTRLTVL.

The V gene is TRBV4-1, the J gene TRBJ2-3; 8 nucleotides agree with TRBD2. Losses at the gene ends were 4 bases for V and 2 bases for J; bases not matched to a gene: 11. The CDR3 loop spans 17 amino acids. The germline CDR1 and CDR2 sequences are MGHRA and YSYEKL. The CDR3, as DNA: TGCGCCAGCAGCCCCCTAACCCGCGGGGGGACCACAGATACGCAGTATTTT. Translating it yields CASSPLTRGGTTDTQYF.

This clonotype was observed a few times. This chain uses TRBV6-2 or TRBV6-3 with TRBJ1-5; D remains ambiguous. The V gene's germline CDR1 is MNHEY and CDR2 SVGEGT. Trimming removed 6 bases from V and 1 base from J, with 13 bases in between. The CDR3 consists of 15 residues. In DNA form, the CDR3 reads TGTGCCAGCAGGCAAAGGGTTAGCAGCAATCAGCCCCAGCATTTT. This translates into CASRQRVSSNQPQHF.

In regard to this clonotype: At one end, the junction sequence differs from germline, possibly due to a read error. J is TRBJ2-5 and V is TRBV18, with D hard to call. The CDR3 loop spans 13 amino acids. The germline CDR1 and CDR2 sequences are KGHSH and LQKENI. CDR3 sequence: CVSSQDARETQYF. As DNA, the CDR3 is TGTGTCAGCTCGCAGGATGCTCGGGAGACCCAGTACTTC.

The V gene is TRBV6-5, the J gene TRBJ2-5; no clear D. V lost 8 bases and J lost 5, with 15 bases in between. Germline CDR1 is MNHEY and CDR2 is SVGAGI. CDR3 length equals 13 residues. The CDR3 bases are TGTGCCAGCGGCTACAGCTTCGGGGAGACCCAGTACTTC. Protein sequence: CASGYSFGETQYF.

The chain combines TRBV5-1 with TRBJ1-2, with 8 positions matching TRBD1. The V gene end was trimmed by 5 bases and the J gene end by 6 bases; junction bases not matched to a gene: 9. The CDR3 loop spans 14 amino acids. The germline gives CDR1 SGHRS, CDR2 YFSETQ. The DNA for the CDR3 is TGCGCCAGCAGGGACAGGGATGTTCTAGATGGCTACACCTTC. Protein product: CASRDRDVLDGYTF.

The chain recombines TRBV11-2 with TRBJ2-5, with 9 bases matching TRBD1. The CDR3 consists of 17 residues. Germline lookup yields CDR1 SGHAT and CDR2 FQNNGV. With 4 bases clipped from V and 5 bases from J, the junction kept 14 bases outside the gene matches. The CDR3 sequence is CASSYPSKGQGVETQYF. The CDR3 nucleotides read TGTGCCAGCAGCTACCCCTCAAAGGGACAGGGCGTCGAGACCCAGTACTTC.

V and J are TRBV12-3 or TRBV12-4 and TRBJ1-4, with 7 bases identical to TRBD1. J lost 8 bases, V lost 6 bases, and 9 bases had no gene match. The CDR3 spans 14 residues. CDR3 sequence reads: CASSVQGNREKLFF. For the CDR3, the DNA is TGTGCCAGCAGCGTACAGGGGAATCGGGAAAAACTGTTTTTT.

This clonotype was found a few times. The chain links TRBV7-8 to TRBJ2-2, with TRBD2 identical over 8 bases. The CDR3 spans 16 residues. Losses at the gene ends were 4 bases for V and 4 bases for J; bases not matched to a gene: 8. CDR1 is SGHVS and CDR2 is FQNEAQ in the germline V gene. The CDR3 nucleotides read TGTGCCAGCAGCTCTTCGGGGGGGCCGAGCACCGGGGAGCTGTTTTTT. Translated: CASSSSGGPSTGELFF.

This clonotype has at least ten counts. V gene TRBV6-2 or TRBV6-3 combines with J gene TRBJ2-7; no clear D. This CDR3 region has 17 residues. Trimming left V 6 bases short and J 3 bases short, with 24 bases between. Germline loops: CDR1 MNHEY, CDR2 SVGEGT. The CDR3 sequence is CASSFKRADPFFYEQYF. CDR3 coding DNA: TGTGCCAGCAGCTTCAAAAGGGCCGATCCGTTTTTCTACGAGCAGTACTTC.

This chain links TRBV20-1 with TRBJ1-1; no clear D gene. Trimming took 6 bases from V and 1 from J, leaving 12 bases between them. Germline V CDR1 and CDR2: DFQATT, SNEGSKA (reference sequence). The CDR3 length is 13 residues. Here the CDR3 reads CSASLRGNTEAFF. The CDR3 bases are TGCAGTGCCAGTCTTCGCGGGAACACTGAAGCTTTCTTT.

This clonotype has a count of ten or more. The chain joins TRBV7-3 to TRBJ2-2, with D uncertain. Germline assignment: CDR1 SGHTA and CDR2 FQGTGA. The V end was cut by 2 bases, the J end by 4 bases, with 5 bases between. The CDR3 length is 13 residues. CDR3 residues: CASSLQPTGELFF. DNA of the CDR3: TGTGCCAGCAGCTTACAGCCCACCGGGGAGCTGTTTTTT.

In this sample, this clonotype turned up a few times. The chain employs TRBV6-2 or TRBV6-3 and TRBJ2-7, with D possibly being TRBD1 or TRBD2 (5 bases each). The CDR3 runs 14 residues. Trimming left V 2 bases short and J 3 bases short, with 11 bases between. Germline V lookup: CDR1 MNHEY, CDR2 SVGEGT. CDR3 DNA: TGTGCCAGCAGTTACGGGACCGTGAACTACGAGCAGTACTTC. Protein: CASSYGTVNYEQYF.

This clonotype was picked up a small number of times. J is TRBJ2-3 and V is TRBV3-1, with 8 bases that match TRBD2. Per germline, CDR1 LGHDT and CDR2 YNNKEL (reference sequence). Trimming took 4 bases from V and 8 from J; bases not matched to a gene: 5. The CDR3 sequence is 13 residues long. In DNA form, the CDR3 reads TGTGCCAGCAGCCCCCGTAGCGGGGCTACGCAGTATTTT. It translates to CASSPRSGATQYF.

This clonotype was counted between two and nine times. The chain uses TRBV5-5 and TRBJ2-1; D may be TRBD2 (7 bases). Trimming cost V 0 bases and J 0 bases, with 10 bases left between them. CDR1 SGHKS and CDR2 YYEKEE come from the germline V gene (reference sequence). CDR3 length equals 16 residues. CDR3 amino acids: CASSLARGASYNEQFF. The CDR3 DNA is TGTGCCAGCAGCTTGGCCCGGGGGGCCTCCTACAATGAGCAGTTCTTC.

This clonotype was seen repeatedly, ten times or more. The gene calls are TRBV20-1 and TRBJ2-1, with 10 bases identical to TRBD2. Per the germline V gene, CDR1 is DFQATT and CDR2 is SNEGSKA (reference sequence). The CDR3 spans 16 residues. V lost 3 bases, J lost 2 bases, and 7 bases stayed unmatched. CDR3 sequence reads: CSASAIAGGTYNEQFF. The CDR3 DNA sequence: TGCAGTGCTAGTGCAATAGCGGGGGGAACCTACAATGAGCAGTTCTTC.